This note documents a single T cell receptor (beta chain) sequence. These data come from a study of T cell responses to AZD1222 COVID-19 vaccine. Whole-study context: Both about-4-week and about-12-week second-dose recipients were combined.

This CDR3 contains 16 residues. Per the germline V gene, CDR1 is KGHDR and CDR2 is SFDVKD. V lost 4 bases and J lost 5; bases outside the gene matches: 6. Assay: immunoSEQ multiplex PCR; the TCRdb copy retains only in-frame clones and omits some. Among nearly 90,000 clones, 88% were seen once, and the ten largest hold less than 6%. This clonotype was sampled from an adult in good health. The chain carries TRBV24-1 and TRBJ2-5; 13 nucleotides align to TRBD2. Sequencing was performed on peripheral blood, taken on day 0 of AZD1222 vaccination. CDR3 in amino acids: CATSDPGLAGVETQYF. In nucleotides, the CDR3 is TGTGCCACCAGTGACCCCGGACTAGCGGGAGTTGAGACCCAGTACTTC.